This T cell receptor beta chain was observed in a study of blood T cell repertoires in COVID-19. Study overall: From T cells, B-cell-depleted T cells, or PBMCs came the material, which was cDNA or gDNA.

The authors' processing: Estimation of nucleated cell counts relied on the amplification of reference gene primers. The data were produced by immunoSEQ multiplex PCR, yet TCRdb's version contains in-frame clones alone and is incomplete. V, J and clone size reflect that table, while D and trimming were determined from the DNA. This repertoire shows some 250,000 clones, approximately 85% found once; its top ten account for around 12%. Germline CDR1 reads LNHDA; CDR2 reads SQIVND (reference sequence). There are 14 residues in the CDR3. J lost 4 bases, V lost 4 bases, and 6 bases had no gene match. The table lists this clone with a few counts.

The genes are TRBV19 and TRBJ1-1; TRBD1 matches at 7 bases. This clonotype was sampled from a woman in her fifties or sixties with active or convalescent COVID-19. The sample was peripheral blood. CDR3 sequence reads: CASSKVEGATEAFF. The CDR3 bases are TGTGCCAGTAGTAAAGTAGAGGGGGCCACTGAAGCTTTCTTT.